This TCR beta chain was retrieved from a study of blood T cell repertoires in COVID-19. Between the trimmed V and J ends, which lost 4 bases and 0 bases, there was a span of 7 bases. From germline, CDR1 is LGHDT and CDR2 YNNKEL (reference sequence). This CDR3 is built from 14 residues. The table came from immunoSEQ multiplex PCR; TCRdb's copy has only in-frame clones and leaves some out. The table includes 110,000 to 150,000 clones, 81% detected once. A few counts support this clone. The rearrangement joins TRBV3-1 (or the pseudogene TRBV3-2) to TRBJ2-4; D remains ambiguous. This TCR came from a human donor in a cohort sampled during active COVID-19. Sequenced sample: peripheral blood. DNA of the CDR3: TGTGCCAGCAGCCCTTGGCTAGCCAAAAACATTCAGTACTTC. Residues: CASSPWLAKNIQYF.